This T cell receptor (beta chain) was observed in a study of OX40 agonist ivuxolimab in advanced cancers. As for the study in general: Past anti-PD-1, anti-PD-L1 or anti-CTLA-4 therapy was accepted, and roughly 37% had received some. Partial responses were seen in three patients, one with hepatocellular carcinoma and two with cutaneous melanoma. Findings and caveats of the study: It was not determined which antigens were specifically recognized by the peripheral T cells that had undergone clonal expansion. In CD8+ T cells, expanded clones were on average more numerous than in CD4+.

Profiling relied on immunoSEQ multiplex PCR, and the TCRdb table lists in-frame clones only, not all of them. The sample lists 55,000 to 60,000 clones; approximately 86% were seen once. The V end was cut by 0 bases, the J end by 7 bases, with 11 bases between. This CDR3 is 15 amino acids long. Germline CDR1 SGHRS, CDR2 YFSETQ. This clone occurred a few times. Antigen unknown. The material was CD4+ or CD8+ T cells sorted from blood, obtained in a trial of the OX40 agonist ivuxolimab. The chain recombines TRBV5-1 with TRBJ1-6; a weak D match, TRBD1 (5 bases). This sequence originates from an adult with an advanced solid tumor such as melanoma, head and neck, liver or kidney cancer. The CDR3 loop is CASSLVGDNNSPLHF. CDR3 bases: TGCGCCAGCAGCTTGGTAGGGGATAACAATTCACCCCTCCACTTT.